The TCR beta chain described here comes from a study of blood T cells in healthy people across ages. Each individual donor underwent a draw of ten milliliters of peripheral blood. The CDR3 has 13 residues. After removal of 5 bases from V and 3 bases from J, the junction contained 4 bases not matched to a gene. A second PCR, run for roughly 7 to 11 cycles, used a sample-barcoded 5' primer plus a J-beta primer mix. MiXCR, applied by TCRdb to the 5' RACE reads, yields one record per CDR3 protein. The sample carries around 500,000 distinct CDR3 sequences, about 27% recorded once. The same sample was also studied in work on T cells of mothers and their children. That source reports: Each mother yielded more than 8.5 million TCR beta CDR3 reads. Each child yielded millions of reads. Thymic selection molds TCR recombination output in a comparable way in related and unrelated pairs.

Sequencing was done on a sample of blood. The chain carries TRBV12-3 or TRBV12-4 and TRBJ2-7; 7 nucleotides match TRBD1. The receptor's source is a boy aged 2 to 9 in good health. CDR3 DNA: TGTGCCAGCAGTACGGACAGGTTCTACGAGCAGTACTTC. As protein: CASSTDRFYEQYF.